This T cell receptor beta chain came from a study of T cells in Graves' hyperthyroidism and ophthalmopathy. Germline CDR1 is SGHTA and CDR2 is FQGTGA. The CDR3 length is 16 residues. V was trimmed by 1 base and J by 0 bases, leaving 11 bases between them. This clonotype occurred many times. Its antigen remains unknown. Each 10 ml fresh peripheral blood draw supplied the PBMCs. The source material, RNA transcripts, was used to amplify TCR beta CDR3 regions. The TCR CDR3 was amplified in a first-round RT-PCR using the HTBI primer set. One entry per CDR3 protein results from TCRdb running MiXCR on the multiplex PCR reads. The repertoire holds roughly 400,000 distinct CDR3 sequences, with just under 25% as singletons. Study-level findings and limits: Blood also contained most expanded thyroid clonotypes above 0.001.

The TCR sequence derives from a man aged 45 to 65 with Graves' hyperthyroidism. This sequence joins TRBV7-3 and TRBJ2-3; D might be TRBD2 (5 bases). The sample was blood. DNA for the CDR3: TGTGCCAGCAGCTTAATCGGCGGGCCAAGCACAGATACGCAGTATTTT. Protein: CASSLIGGPSTDTQYF.